The source of this TCR beta chain is a study of blood T cell repertoires in COVID-19. The overall study: The study drew acute and convalescent COVID-19 samples from the United States, Italy and Spain. Sources were T cells, B-cell-depleted T cells, or PBMCs; the material itself was cDNA or gDNA.

In the original analysis: Researchers report that nucleated cell counts were estimated from reference gene primer amplification. TCRdb keeps only in-frame clones here, not all; method: immunoSEQ multiplex PCR. Clone size and the V and J calls come from that table; the DNA yielded D and trimming. The profile shows 650,000 to 800,000 clones, around 90% of them singletons. This clone was found once. Germline V gives CDR1 KGHSH, CDR2 LQKENI. V trimming: 0 bases; J trimming: 5 bases; junction bases outside the gene matches: 7. The CDR3 consists of 16 residues. The rearrangement uses TRBV18 and TRBJ1-2, with 9 positions matching TRBD1. The material sequenced was peripheral blood. The sequence came from a young woman with acute or convalescent COVID-19. CDR3 in amino acids: CASSPPGIGQGYGYTF. The DNA for the CDR3 is TGTGCCAGCTCACCACCGGGTATAGGACAGGGGTATGGCTACACCTTC.